One T cell receptor (beta chain) is described in this entry. The antigen remains undetermined. The data were taken from a study of cytomegalovirus exposure and HLA in healthy donors. Study outcomes and limitations: A later analysis linked a missense DCLRE1C variant to TCR beta V- and J-gene trimming. In presence/absence analyses, roughly uniform sequencing depth across donors was assumed.

Vbeta (60) and Jbeta (13) primers were used in the PCR. Sequenced by immunoSEQ multiplex PCR; TCRdb stores in-frame clones only, minus some. The sample holds 65,000 to 95,000 clones. V was trimmed by 7 bases and J by 5 bases, leaving 17 bases between them. The CDR3 has 14 residues. The V gene's germline CDR1 is SGHTA and CDR2 FQGNSA. Samples came from healthy bone marrow donors. Sequencing input: PBMCs. The rearrangement links TRBV7-2 to TRBJ1-1, with a possible D match to TRBD1 (5 bases). The receptor was isolated from a female donor in good health and CMV-seropositive. CDR3 region: CASTTRVRVTEAFF. Here the CDR3 DNA reads TGTGCCAGCACCACCAGGGTTCGGGTGACTGAAGCTTTCTTT.